The T cell receptor beta chain under discussion was sequenced for a study of T-cell memory formation after mild COVID-19. Findings and limits, study-wide: CD8+ contracting clones occupied EMRA, while CD4+ ones occupied mainly CM and EM.

Trimming left V 5 bases short and J 0 bases short, with 5 bases between. Looked up from germline, CDR1 is MNHEY and CDR2 is SVGAGI. This CDR3 region has 14 residues. MiXCR, applied by TCRdb to the 5' RACE reads, yields one record per CDR3 protein. The profile shows some 190,000 distinct CDR3 sequences, 18% of them singletons. Regarding this clonotype: No antigen is known for it.

The clonotype was recovered from an adult woman who had mild COVID-19 (a few samples of this study predate the infection). Cell type and time point are not known. The material sequenced was PBMCs or a T cell subset sorted from them (not recorded which). V usage is TRBV6-5 and J usage is TRBJ1-6, with no clear D. CDR3 nucleotide sequence: TGTGCCAGCAGTGGGAGCTCCTATAATTCACCCCTCCACTTT. Protein product: CASSGSSYNSPLHF.